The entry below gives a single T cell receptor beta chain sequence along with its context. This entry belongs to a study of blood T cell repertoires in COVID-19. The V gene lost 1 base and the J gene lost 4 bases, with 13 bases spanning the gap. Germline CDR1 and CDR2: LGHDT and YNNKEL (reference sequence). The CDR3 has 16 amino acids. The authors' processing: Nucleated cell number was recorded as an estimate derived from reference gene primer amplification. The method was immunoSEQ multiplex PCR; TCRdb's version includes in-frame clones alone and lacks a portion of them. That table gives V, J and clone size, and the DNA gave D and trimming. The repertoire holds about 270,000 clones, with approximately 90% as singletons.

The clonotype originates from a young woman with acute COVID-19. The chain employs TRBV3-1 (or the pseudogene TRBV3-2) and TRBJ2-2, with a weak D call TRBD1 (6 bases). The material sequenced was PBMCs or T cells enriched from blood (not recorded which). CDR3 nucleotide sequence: TGTGCCAGCAGCCAAGGGTTCTTCAGGGGCACCGGGGAGCTGTTTTTT. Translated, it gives CASSQGFFRGTGELFF.